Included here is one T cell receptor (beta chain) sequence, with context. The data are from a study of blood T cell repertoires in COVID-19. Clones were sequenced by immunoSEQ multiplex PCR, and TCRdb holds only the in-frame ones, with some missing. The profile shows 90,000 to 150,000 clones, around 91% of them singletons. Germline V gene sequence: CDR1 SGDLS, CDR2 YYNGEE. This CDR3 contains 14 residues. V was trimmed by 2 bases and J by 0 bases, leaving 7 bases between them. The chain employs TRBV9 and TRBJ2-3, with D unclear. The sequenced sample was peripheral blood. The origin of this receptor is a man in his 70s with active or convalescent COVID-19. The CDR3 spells CASSVRASTDTQYF. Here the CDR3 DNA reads TGTGCCAGCAGCGTGAGAGCTAGCACAGATACGCAGTATTTT.